This T cell receptor (beta chain) was recovered during a study of cytomegalovirus exposure and HLA in healthy donors. Study-wide findings and caveats: Published work reported that the classifier diagnosed cytomegalovirus status with high specificity and sensitivity. Among TCR beta chains, those listed as cytomegalovirus-associated numbered about 160. It was only CMV serostatus that was available as immune exposure information.

On this clone: Its antigen is as yet unknown.

The PCR contained 60 Vbeta and 13 Jbeta primers. Measured with immunoSEQ multiplex PCR; TCRdb has only the in-frame clones, and not every one. The profile shows about 150,000 clones, over 60% of them singletons. The specimen was PBMCs. The origin of this receptor is a woman in her 30s in good health and CMV-seropositive.

Here the CDR3 reads CASSPLAGGTSTDTQYF. The DNA for the CDR3 is TGTGCCAGCAGCCCACTAGCGGGAGGCACTAGCACAGATACGCAGTATTTT. The V and J genes are TRBV5-4 and TRBJ2-3; TRBD2 matches 12 bases. The CDR3 covers 17 residues. Germline values: CDR1 SGHNT, CDR2 YYREEE (reference sequence). Trimming took 4 bases from V and 0 from J; bases not matched to a gene: 6.